Below, one T cell receptor (beta chain) is given with its context. These data are taken from a study of blood T cell repertoires in COVID-19. Per the study methods: Amplification from reference gene primers served as the basis for estimated nucleated cell counts. Profiling relied on immunoSEQ multiplex PCR, and the TCRdb table lists in-frame clones only, not all of them. D and trimming were read from the DNA, whereas the V and J calls and clone size are those reported in that table. The profile shows about 220,000 clones, about 85% of them singletons. Germline CDR1 reads SEHNR; CDR2 reads FQNEAQ (reference sequence). This CDR3 has 14 amino acids. Trimming left V 5 bases short and J 2 bases short, with 12 bases between.

Sequencing was done on a sample of peripheral blood. The sequence was obtained from a man younger than 45 with active or convalescent COVID-19. The rearrangement links TRBV7-9 to TRBJ1-1; D is possibly TRBD1 (5 bases). In DNA, the CDR3 is TGTGCCAGCAGCCCCAGGGTATCCAACACTGAAGCTTTCTTT. Its translation is CASSPRVSNTEAFF.